This TCR beta chain comes out of a study of blood T cell repertoires in COVID-19. With V trimmed by 6 bases and J by 11 bases, 13 bases remained unmatched. This CDR3 is built from 14 residues. Per the germline V gene, CDR1 is SGHTA and CDR2 is FQGNSA. Repertoires were generated with immunoSEQ multiplex PCR, while TCRdb's copy carries only in-frame clones and drops some. The sample has approximately 230,000 clones; approximately 84% are singletons. The sample taken for sequencing was PBMCs or T cells enriched from blood (not recorded which). The receptor comes from a man in his forties who had recovered from COVID-19. The chain combines TRBV7-2 with TRBJ1-5, with 7 bases identical to TRBD1. The CDR3 sequence is CASSTTGAIGAQHF. The CDR3 bases are TGTGCCAGCAGTACCACAGGGGCGATAGGGGCCCAGCATTTT.